The rows below give T cell receptor beta chains drawn from one sample of a study of T cell responses to AZD1222 COVID-19 vaccine. Clones were sequenced by immunoSEQ multiplex PCR, and TCRdb holds only the in-frame ones, with some missing. The table records about 120,000 clones, about nine tenths of them present only once. Material: peripheral blood, obtained on day 0 of AZD1222 vaccination. The receptor set was obtained from an adult in good health. The CDR3 runs from the conserved cysteine through the conserved F or W. The D gene is left open where the match is weak. Size values are once, few and many counts, or a class for expanded clones, and some rows have none.

j_call: TRBJ2-1
clone_size: -
d_call: TRBD1
v_call: TRBV24-1
cdr3_nt: TGTGCCACCAGTGATTTCCGGGTGGACAGGGGCCATGAGCAGTTCTTC
cdr3_aa: CATSDFRVDRGHEQFF

j_call: TRBJ2-3
clone_size: -
d_call: TRBD2
v_call: TRBV24-1
cdr3_nt: TGTGCCACCAGTGATTTTCGCGGGACTAGCGGGAGAGGAGATACGCAGTATTTT
cdr3_aa: CATSDFRGTSGRGDTQYF

j_call: TRBJ1-5
clone_size: -
d_call: TRBD1
v_call: TRBV2
cdr3_nt: TGTGCCAGCAGTGGTGGACAGGGTAATCAGCCCCAGCATTTT
cdr3_aa: CASSGGQGNQPQHF

j_call: TRBJ2-7
clone_size: -
d_call: TRBD1
v_call: TRBV11-2
cdr3_nt: TGTGCCAGCACTGGGACAGTTGCGGCCTACGAGCAGTACTTC
cdr3_aa: CASTGTVAAYEQYF

j_call: TRBJ1-2
clone_size: -
d_call: -
v_call: TRBV19
cdr3_nt: TGTGCCGGTAGGACTGAAGACTATGGCTACACCTTC
cdr3_aa: CAGRTEDYGYTF

j_call: TRBJ2-3
clone_size: -
d_call: -
v_call: TRBV3-1/TRBV3-2
cdr3_nt: TGTGCCAGCAGCCAAGGCGGCCCCACAGATACGCAGTATTTT
cdr3_aa: CASSQGGPTDTQYF

j_call: TRBJ2-1
clone_size: -
d_call: -
v_call: TRBV19
cdr3_nt: TGTGCCAGTAGCCACGGACTGGGGGGCCCACAGGGTAGTTCCTACAATGAGCAGTTCTTC
cdr3_aa: CASSHGLGGPQGSSYNEQFF

j_call: TRBJ1-1
clone_size: -
d_call: -
v_call: TRBV6-5
cdr3_nt: TGTGCCAGCGCGACGTTGAACACTGAAGCTTTCTTT
cdr3_aa: CASATLNTEAFF

j_call: TRBJ1-5
clone_size: -
d_call: -
v_call: TRBV2
cdr3_nt: TGTGCCAGCAGCCCCACCAGGCCGGACGGGAATCAGCCCCAGCATTTT
cdr3_aa: CASSPTRPDGNQPQHF

j_call: TRBJ1-4
clone_size: -
d_call: -
v_call: TRBV18
cdr3_nt: TGTGCCAGCTCCCCACAGAACGAGAATGAAAAACTGTTTTTT
cdr3_aa: CASSPQNENEKLFF

j_call: TRBJ2-3
clone_size: -
d_call: -
v_call: TRBV12-3/TRBV12-4
cdr3_nt: TGTGCCAGCAGTCTACAGGGTTCAGATACGCAGTATTTT
cdr3_aa: CASSLQGSDTQYF

j_call: TRBJ2-7
clone_size: -
d_call: -
v_call: TRBV27
cdr3_nt: TGTGCCAGCAGTTTGGGACACCCTGACAAGCAGTACTTC
cdr3_aa: CASSLGHPDKQYF

j_call: TRBJ1-1
clone_size: -
d_call: -
v_call: TRBV3-1/TRBV3-2
cdr3_nt: TGTGCCAGCAGCCAAGATAGGAAAGGCTTGAACACTGAAGCTTTCTTT
cdr3_aa: CASSQDRKGLNTEAFF

j_call: TRBJ1-2
clone_size: -
d_call: -
v_call: TRBV10-3
cdr3_nt: TGTGCCATCAGTGCACAGGGTAATGGCTACACCTTC
cdr3_aa: CAISAQGNGYTF

j_call: TRBJ2-2
clone_size: few
d_call: TRBD1
v_call: TRBV7-8
cdr3_nt: TGTGCCAGCAGAAGGACAGGGCAGAAGACCGGGGAGCTGTTTTTT
cdr3_aa: CASRRTGQKTGELFF

j_call: TRBJ1-1
clone_size: -
d_call: -
v_call: TRBV29-1
cdr3_nt: TGCAGCGTTGATCAGGGAATGAACACTGAAGCTTTCTTT
cdr3_aa: CSVDQGMNTEAFF

j_call: TRBJ2-7
clone_size: -
d_call: -
v_call: TRBV7-9
cdr3_nt: TGTGCCAGCGGTGGGGGTTCAGGGGTCGAGCAGTACTTC
cdr3_aa: CASGGGSGVEQYF

j_call: TRBJ2-1
clone_size: -
d_call: TRBD2
v_call: TRBV9
cdr3_nt: TGTGCCAGCAGCGTATTGGCTAGCGGGAGTTCCAATGAGCAGTTCTTC
cdr3_aa: CASSVLASGSSNEQFF

j_call: TRBJ2-7
clone_size: few
d_call: TRBD2
v_call: TRBV5-4
cdr3_nt: TGTGCCAGCAGCGGGGGACTAGCGGCCTACGAGCAGTACTTC
cdr3_aa: CASSGGLAAYEQYF

j_call: TRBJ1-5
clone_size: -
d_call: -
v_call: TRBV15
cdr3_nt: TGTGCCACCAGCAGAGATGGCGCACGAAGCAATCAGCCCCAGCATTTT
cdr3_aa: CATSRDGARSNQPQHF

j_call: TRBJ2-3
clone_size: -
d_call: TRBD1
v_call: TRBV11-2
cdr3_nt: TGTGCCAGCAGCCTAGGGGACAGGGGCACAGATACGCAGTATTTT
cdr3_aa: CASSLGDRGTDTQYF

j_call: TRBJ2-1
clone_size: -
d_call: -
v_call: TRBV15
cdr3_nt: TGTGCCACCAGCACAGGGGGGACCTACAATGAGCAGTTCTTC
cdr3_aa: CATSTGGTYNEQFF

j_call: TRBJ2-7
clone_size: -
d_call: -
v_call: TRBV12-3/TRBV12-4
cdr3_nt: TGTGCCAGCAGCTCCTCACTAGGCGAGCAGTACTTC
cdr3_aa: CASSSSLGEQYF

j_call: TRBJ2-3
clone_size: -
d_call: TRBD2
v_call: TRBV27
cdr3_nt: TGTGCCAGCAGTCCGGCCCTAGGGACTAGCGGGAGTGACGACACAGATACGCAGTATTTT
cdr3_aa: CASSPALGTSGSDDTDTQYF

j_call: TRBJ2-1
clone_size: -
d_call: TRBD2
v_call: TRBV27
cdr3_nt: TGTGCCAGCTCGATGGCGGGAGCAAACGAGCAGTTCTTC
cdr3_aa: CASSMAGANEQFF

j_call: TRBJ2-7
clone_size: -
d_call: -
v_call: TRBV29-1
cdr3_nt: TGCAGCGCCGTCCTGGGGGCGGCCTACGAGCAGTACTTC
cdr3_aa: CSAVLGAAYEQYF

j_call: TRBJ2-3
clone_size: -
d_call: -
v_call: TRBV11-3
cdr3_nt: TGTGCCAGCAGCTCGCGGCCGCCGCCACGGGATACGCAGTATTTT
cdr3_aa: CASSSRPPPRDTQYF

j_call: TRBJ2-2
clone_size: -
d_call: -
v_call: TRBV10-3
cdr3_nt: TGTGCCATCAGGACAGAGAGCACCGGGGAGCTGTTTTTT
cdr3_aa: CAIRTESTGELFF

j_call: TRBJ2-1
clone_size: -
d_call: -
v_call: TRBV12-3/TRBV12-4
cdr3_nt: TGTGCCAGCAGTTTATCGGGGGAAGGTGAGCAGTTCTTC
cdr3_aa: CASSLSGEGEQFF

j_call: TRBJ1-6
clone_size: -
d_call: -
v_call: TRBV10-3
cdr3_nt: TGTGCCATCACTGGGACGAGTAATTCACCCCTCCACTTT
cdr3_aa: CAITGTSNSPLHF

j_call: TRBJ2-7
clone_size: -
d_call: -
v_call: TRBV12-3/TRBV12-4
cdr3_nt: TGTGCCAGCAGTTTCGGACAGATGGGGCAGTACTTC
cdr3_aa: CASSFGQMGQYF

j_call: TRBJ1-5
clone_size: -
d_call: -
v_call: TRBV19
cdr3_nt: TGTGCCAGTAGACCGACAGGCCCTAGCAATCAGCCCCAGCATTTT
cdr3_aa: CASRPTGPSNQPQHF

j_call: TRBJ2-7
clone_size: -
d_call: -
v_call: TRBV2
cdr3_nt: TGTGCCACCAGATTTAGGGGGAGCTCAGAAGAGCAGTACTTC
cdr3_aa: CATRFRGSSEEQYF

j_call: TRBJ2-7
clone_size: -
d_call: TRBD2
v_call: TRBV2
cdr3_nt: TGTGCCAGCAGTGTGGGACTAGCGGAAAGCGAGCAGTACTTC
cdr3_aa: CASSVGLAESEQYF

j_call: TRBJ2-7
clone_size: -
d_call: -
v_call: TRBV5-4
cdr3_nt: TGTGCCAGCAGCCGGGGGGCACAGGGCTGGGACGAGCAGTACTTC
cdr3_aa: CASSRGAQGWDEQYF

j_call: TRBJ2-2
clone_size: -
d_call: TRBD2
v_call: TRBV25-1
cdr3_nt: TGTGCCAGCACAGCGGGGACCGGGGAGCTGTTTTTT
cdr3_aa: CASTAGTGELFF

j_call: TRBJ1-1
clone_size: -
d_call: -
v_call: TRBV5-1
cdr3_nt: TGCGCCAGCAGCTCCGGAACTACTGAAGCTTTCTTT
cdr3_aa: CASSSGTTEAFF

j_call: TRBJ2-7
clone_size: -
d_call: -
v_call: TRBV7-9
cdr3_nt: TGTGCCAGCAGACCCGACAGTAGCTTCTCCTACGAGCAGTACTTC
cdr3_aa: CASRPDSSFSYEQYF

j_call: TRBJ1-6
clone_size: -
d_call: TRBD1
v_call: TRBV7-9
cdr3_nt: TGTGCCAGCAGCTTAGAGGGGGCAAGGAATTCACCCCTCCACTTT
cdr3_aa: CASSLEGARNSPLHF

j_call: TRBJ2-2
clone_size: -
d_call: -
v_call: TRBV10-3
cdr3_nt: TGTGCCATCAGTGAGGGGGTAGCGGACACCGGGGAGCTGTTTTTT
cdr3_aa: CAISEGVADTGELFF

j_call: TRBJ2-2
clone_size: -
d_call: -
v_call: TRBV9
cdr3_nt: TGTGCCAGCAGCGACACGGCGAACACCGGGGAGCTGTTTTTT
cdr3_aa: CASSDTANTGELFF

j_call: TRBJ2-1
clone_size: -
d_call: -
v_call: TRBV4-3
cdr3_nt: TGCGCCAGCAGCCAAAATGTGGCCCAAAAACGGAATGAGCAGTTCTTC
cdr3_aa: CASSQNVAQKRNEQFF

j_call: TRBJ1-1
clone_size: -
d_call: TRBD1
v_call: TRBV5-8
cdr3_nt: TGTGCCGACAGGGGGCTTTACACTGAAGCTTTCTTT
cdr3_aa: CADRGLYTEAFF

j_call: TRBJ1-5
clone_size: -
d_call: TRBD1
v_call: TRBV6-5
cdr3_nt: TGTGCCAGCCAGGGACAGCTTTCCAATCAGCCCCAGCATTTT
cdr3_aa: CASQGQLSNQPQHF

j_call: TRBJ1-5
clone_size: -
d_call: -
v_call: TRBV19
cdr3_nt: TGTGCCAGTAGTATAGATCTATCGCCTCAGCCCCAGCATTTT
cdr3_aa: CASSIDLSPQPQHF

j_call: TRBJ2-5
clone_size: once
d_call: -
v_call: TRBV7-2
cdr3_nt: TGTGCCAGCAGTCTGACAGATTTGTATGCGGAGACCCAGTACTTC
cdr3_aa: CASSLTDLYAETQYF

j_call: TRBJ2-3
clone_size: -
d_call: TRBD2
v_call: TRBV7-2
cdr3_nt: TGTGCCAGCAGCTTAGATCTAGCGGGGGGGGATACGCAGTATTTT
cdr3_aa: CASSLDLAGGDTQYF

j_call: TRBJ2-1
clone_size: -
d_call: TRBD2
v_call: TRBV10-3
cdr3_nt: TGTGCCATCAGTGGACTAGCGGGAGCGGTGGGTGAGCAGTTCTTC
cdr3_aa: CAISGLAGAVGEQFF

j_call: TRBJ1-2
clone_size: -
d_call: TRBD1
v_call: TRBV6-5
cdr3_nt: TGTGCCAGCAGCCGCGAGACAGGGGCGCAGATTGGCTACACCTTC
cdr3_aa: CASSRETGAQIGYTF

j_call: TRBJ2-5
clone_size: -
d_call: -
v_call: TRBV6-5
cdr3_nt: -
cdr3_aa: CASSFGEGGRETQYF

j_call: TRBJ2-3
clone_size: -
d_call: -
v_call: TRBV27
cdr3_nt: TGTGCCAGCAGTTTTGATCCTGACATACTCCGCGGTACGCAGTATTTT
cdr3_aa: CASSFDPDILRGTQYF

j_call: TRBJ2-1
clone_size: -
d_call: TRBD2
v_call: TRBV7-3
cdr3_nt: TGTGCCAGCAGCCGTAGCGGGAGTTCCTACAATGAGCAGTTCTTC
cdr3_aa: CASSRSGSSYNEQFF

j_call: TRBJ2-5
clone_size: once
d_call: -
v_call: TRBV24-1
cdr3_nt: TGTGCCACCCAAGGGGCGCAGGTCGAGACCCAGTACTTC
cdr3_aa: CATQGAQVETQYF

j_call: TRBJ2-4
clone_size: -
d_call: -
v_call: TRBV27
cdr3_nt: TGTGCCAGCCATCAATCAGGGAAATCTCCTAAAAACATTCAGTACTTC
cdr3_aa: CASHQSGKSPKNIQYF

j_call: TRBJ1-2
clone_size: -
d_call: TRBD1
v_call: TRBV2
cdr3_nt: TGTGCCAGCAGTGAAGTGGGACAGATTAACTATGGCTACACCTTC
cdr3_aa: CASSEVGQINYGYTF

j_call: TRBJ2-2
clone_size: -
d_call: TRBD1
v_call: TRBV5-6
cdr3_nt: TGTGCCAGCAGCTCACCCGGGACAGCGAACACCGGGGAGCTGTTTTTT
cdr3_aa: CASSSPGTANTGELFF

j_call: TRBJ2-1
clone_size: -
d_call: TRBD2
v_call: TRBV24-1
cdr3_nt: TGTGCCACCAGTGCGACGGGAGGACTCTCCTACAATGAGCAGTTCTTC
cdr3_aa: CATSATGGLSYNEQFF